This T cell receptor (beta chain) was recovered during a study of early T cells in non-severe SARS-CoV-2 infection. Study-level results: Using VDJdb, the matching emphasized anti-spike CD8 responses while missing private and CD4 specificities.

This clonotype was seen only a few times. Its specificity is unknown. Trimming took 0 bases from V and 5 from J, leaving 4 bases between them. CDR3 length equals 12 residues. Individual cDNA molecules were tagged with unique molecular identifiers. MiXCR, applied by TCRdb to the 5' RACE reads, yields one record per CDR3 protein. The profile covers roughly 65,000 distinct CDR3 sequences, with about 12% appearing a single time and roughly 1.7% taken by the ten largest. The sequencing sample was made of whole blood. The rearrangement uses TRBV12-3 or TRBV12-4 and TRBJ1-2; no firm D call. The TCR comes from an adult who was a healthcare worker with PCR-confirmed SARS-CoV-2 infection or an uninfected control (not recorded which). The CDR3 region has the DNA TGTGCCAGCAGTTTAGCCACTTATGGCTACACCTTC. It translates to CASSLATYGYTF.